The 19 T cell receptor beta chains listed next were all sequenced from one sample in a study of blood T cells in healthy people across ages. The second PCR ran 7 to 11 cycles with a sample-barcoded 5' primer and J-beta primers. TCRdb called the 5' RACE reads again in MiXCR, with one record for every CDR3 protein. This sample has about 670,000 distinct CDR3 sequences, with about 50% found just once. Source material: blood. The source is a woman aged 80 or older in good health.

The rearrangement joins TRBV29-1 to TRBJ2-6; D is uncertain. Germline V gene data show CDR1 as SQVTM and CDR2 as ANQGSEA. This CDR3 comprises 15 residues. Trimming stripped 6 bases from V and 4 bases from J, with 16 bases between. This CDR3 is CSVGLDLGGANVLTF. The CDR3 DNA is TGCAGCGTGGGTTTGGACCTGGGAGGGGCCAACGTCCTGACTTTC.

This chain uses TRBV21-1 with TRBJ2-3. TRBV21-1 is a documented pseudogene. This CDR3 region has 16 residues. The chain's CDR3 is CASSKAQASDTDTQYF. The CDR3 coding sequence is TGTGCCAGCAGCAAAGCCCAAGCTTCTGACACAGATACGCAGTATTTT.

Remarks on this clonotype: This could be a read error, since a much larger clone is one nucleotide away. The chain employs TRBV12-3 or TRBV12-4 and TRBJ2-7; 11 positions match TRBD2. The CDR3 spans 16 residues. With V trimmed by 5 bases and J by 7 bases, 13 bases remained unmatched. The CDR3 region is CASSPARLAGRNEQYF. Written as DNA, the CDR3 is TGTGCCAGCAGTCCTGCTCGACTAGCGGGGCGCAATGAGCAGTACTTC.

The chain links TRBV5-1 to TRBJ2-6; 10 bases line up with TRBD1. With V trimmed by 2 bases and J by 0 bases, 5 bases remained unmatched. The germline V gene encodes CDR1 SGHRS and CDR2 YFSETQ. The CDR3 totals 18 residues. The CDR3 DNA is TGCGCCAGCAGCTTCCCGGGACAGGGGCCCTCTGGGGCCAACGTCCTGACTTTC. It yields the protein CASSFPGQGPSGANVLTF.

The chain has TRBV29-1 and TRBJ2-3; 11 nucleotides agree with TRBD1. The CDR3 spans 14 residues. The V and J ends lost 8 bases and 5 bases, in that order; junction bases with no gene match: 9. Germline V gene data show CDR1 as SQVTM and CDR2 as ANQGSEA. The chain's CDR3 is CSNVIGTGGDTQYF. The CDR3 DNA reads as TGCAGCAACGTCATTGGGACAGGGGGAGATACGCAGTATTTT.

As for this clonotype: It may be a read error: a sequence one base away is much more abundant. The chain carries TRBV12-3 or TRBV12-4 and TRBJ2-5; perhaps TRBD2 as D (6 bases). This CDR3 is 15 amino acids long. CDR3 protein: CTSSFGRGNQETQYF. For the CDR3, the DNA is TGTACCAGCAGTTTCGGGCGGGGAAATCAAGAGACCCAGTACTTC.

V usage is TRBV14 and J usage is TRBJ2-1, with TRBD1 matching 7 bases. The CDR3 spans 16 residues. Germline V lookup: CDR1 SGHDN, CDR2 FVKESK. Germline trimming cut 4 bases from V and 4 bases from J; bases unmatched to any gene: 10. CDR3 residues: CASSPWDRALYNEQFF. CDR3 nucleotide sequence: TGTGCCAGCAGCCCCTGGGACAGAGCACTTTACAATGAGCAGTTCTTC.

The J gene is TRBJ1-4, the V gene TRBV4-2; 8 nucleotides agree with TRBD1. Per the germline V gene, CDR1 is LGHNA and CDR2 is YNFKEQ. Unmatched junction bases numbered 8, after V lost 1 base and J lost 4 bases. The CDR3 has 17 residues. The CDR3 DNA sequence: TGTGCCAGCAGCCAAGCCGAAGGAACAGGGGGTAATGAAAAACTGTTTTTT. Its protein is CASSQAEGTGGNEKLFF.

V and J are TRBV12-3 or TRBV12-4 and TRBJ1-1; 10 positions match TRBD1. Germline trimming cut 6 bases from V and 0 bases from J; bases unmatched to any gene: 7. The CDR3 is 16 amino acids. Here the CDR3 DNA reads TGTGCCAGCAGGCTAGGGACAGGGGCTTTGAACACTGAAGCTTTCTTT. This codes for CASRLGTGALNTEAFF.

This clonotype appeared a few times. The V call is TRBV7-2, the J call TRBJ2-3; a possible D gene is TRBD2 (6 bases). Germline V gene sequence: CDR1 SGHTA, CDR2 FQGNSA. The CDR3 spans 14 residues. The V gene lost 1 base and the J gene lost 5 bases, with 10 bases spanning the gap. This chain's CDR3 is CASSLVSAGDTQYF. The DNA for the CDR3 is TGTGCCAGCAGCTTAGTATCAGCGGGAGATACGCAGTATTTT.

The genes are TRBV20-1 and TRBJ1-2, with D perhaps matching TRBD1 (5 bases). CDR3 length equals 11 residues. Trimming took 6 bases from V and 3 from J, leaving 8 bases between them. Germline V gene lookup returns CDR1 DFQATT and CDR2 SNEGSKA (reference sequence). CDR3 DNA sequence: TGCAGTGCCGACAGCCACTATGGCTACACCTTC. The encoded protein is CSADSHYGYTF.

To note about this clonotype: A much larger clone lies a single base off, so this may be a read error. The chain carries TRBV15 and TRBJ2-3, with TRBD2 matching over 10 bases. V shed 3 bases, J shed 0 bases, and the junction held 0 bases outside the gene matches. The germline CDR1 and CDR2 sequences are LNHNV and YYDKDF (reference sequence). The CDR3 is 15 residues long. CDR3 region: CATSRTSGSTDTQYF. CDR3 bases: TGTGCCACCAGCAGGACTAGCGGGAGCACAGATACGCAGTATTTT. Combining the CDR3 with reference TRBV15 and TRBJ2-3 gives the whole variable domain DAMVIQNPRYQVTQFGKPVTLSCSQTLNHNVMYWYQQKSSQAPKLLFHYYDKDFNNEADTPDNFQSRRPNTSFCFLDIRSPGLGDTAMYLCATSRTSGSTDTQYFGPGTRLTVL.

This clonotype was seen many times. V and J are TRBV28 and TRBJ2-1; no clear D. CDR3 size: 11 residues. V dropped 8 bases and J dropped 5 bases, with 7 bases sitting between them. Germline CDR1 reads MDHEN; CDR2 reads SYDVKM. The CDR3: CASPHNNEQFF. In DNA form, the CDR3 reads TGTGCCAGCCCCCATAACAATGAGCAGTTCTTC.

For this clonotype: Since a much larger clone is just one base distant, this may be a read error. The CDR3 region has the DNA TGTGCCAGCAGCGTTAGCGGAGACGCTTACAATGAGCAGTACTTC. Translated, it gives CASSVSGDAYNEQYF. The V call is TRBV9, the J call TRBJ2-7; a weak D match, TRBD2 (6 bases). The CDR3 has 15 amino acids. Germline values: CDR1 SGDLS, CDR2 YYNGEE. Trimming took off 2 bases at V and 7 bases at J, with 19 bases between the two ends.

A word on this clonotype: The junction shows a germline mismatch at one end, possibly a read error. This chain joins TRBV20-1 and TRBJ1-5; TRBD1 might be the D (6 bases). The CDR3 contains 15 residues. CDR1 is DFQATT and CDR2 is SNEGSKA in the germline V gene (reference sequence). This CDR3 reads CCAMGGHGGNQPQHF. CDR3 nucleotide sequence: TGCTGTGCTATGGGGGGCCACGGGGGCAATCAGCCCCAGCATTTT.

The CDR3 DNA reads as TGTGCCAGCAGCTTATTACCCCAGGGGCTCGCGAACACCGGGGAGCTGTTTTTT. This sequence encodes CASSLLPQGLANTGELFF. V gene TRBV7-9 combines with J gene TRBJ2-2; a possible D gene is TRBD1 (6 bases). V was clipped by 2 bases and J by 0 bases, with 16 bases between them. The germline CDR1 and CDR2 sequences are SEHNR and FQNEAQ (reference sequence). The CDR3 spans 18 residues.

This clonotype was recorded many times. One base away lies a much larger clone, so this may be a sequencing read error. This chain uses TRBV12-3 or TRBV12-4 with TRBJ2-5, with D uncertain. The germline V and J ends were trimmed by 4 bases and 3 bases, with 3 bases remaining between them. This CDR3 has 11 amino acids. CDR3 coding DNA: TGTGCCAGCAGTTACAAAGAGACCCAGTACTTC. Amino acid sequence: CASSYKETQYF.

On this clonotype: It may be a read error: a sequence one base away is much more abundant. The chain couples TRBV6-5 to TRBJ1-6, with no clear D. The CDR3 sequence is 15 residues long. Looked up from germline, CDR1 is MNHEY and CDR2 is SVGAGI. CDR3 nucleotides: TGTGCCAACAGTTACGGGCCCTGGGGTGATTCACCCCTCCACTTT. Its translation: CANSYGPWGDSPLHF.

This clonotype has only a few counts. The rearrangement uses TRBV7-9 and TRBJ2-6; 10 bases match TRBD1. After removal of 5 bases from V and 4 bases from J, the junction contained 8 bases not matched to a gene. The CDR3 totals 17 residues. CDR1 and CDR2 (germline): SEHNR, FQNEAQ (reference sequence). Here the CDR3 reads CASSPVTGGSGANVLTF. The CDR3 region has the DNA TGTGCCAGCAGCCCCGTGACAGGGGGCTCCGGGGCCAACGTCCTGACTTTC.